This T cell receptor (beta chain) came from a study of cytomegalovirus exposure and HLA in healthy donors (dated by TCRdb to the late 2010s). Study-level background: According to a later analysis, one platform produced both the approximately 110 validation repertoires and the roughly 660 repertoires of the first cohort. The study aimed to test whether signatures of past pathogen exposure could be identified by cataloging public T cell receptors. In addition to the first cohort of 666 subjects, a separate validation cohort of about 120 different subjects was used. To predict cytomegalovirus infection status, the study brought together high-throughput TCR immunosequencing, statistical association of individual TCRs with disease status, and machine learning. Study-wide findings and limitations: A later analysis had no HLA typing for the validation cohort, so co-occurrence there was scored across all 110 or so repertoires. Of the cluster scores, about 94% were above 0 in a later analysis, which found that TCRs clustered in the first cohort also tended to co-occur in the 95 to 150 validation repertoires. In vitro tests confirmed that a few of the cytomegalovirus-associated TCR beta chains recognize cytomegalovirus antigens. The authors suggested that the approach could potentially be extended to other disease states and immunological phenotypes. Most TCR sequences were seen in very few donors, while some public TCRs were found in many individuals. The classifier was reported to diagnose cytomegalovirus status with high specificity and sensitivity in both the original and validation cohorts. In the study, some 180 TCR beta chains were listed as associated with cytomegalovirus.

Library preparation employed the immunoSEQ multiplex PCR assay. The paper's data handling went like this. A statistical classification framework was developed to diagnose cytomegalovirus status using the catalog of TCR beta chain sequences. Held by TCRdb, this immuneACCESS table contains in-frame sequences only and omits some clones. Under half of the omission traces to an unresolved V gene where checked; the cause of the rest is unknown. V, J and clone size were drawn from that table, and D and trimming were deduced from the DNA. The sample yields 75,000 to 100,000 clones; approximately 96% were counted once. The top ten hold around 0.78% of the sample. The CDR3 measures 15 amino acids from cysteine to phenylalanine. CDR3 DNA is the only sequence kept; it has 45 bases, read in frame from the first base. Based on the germline V gene, the CDR1 and CDR2 sequences are SNHLY and FYNNEI. Germline trimming amounts to 3 bases on V and 1 base on J, with 4 as the count of junction bases outside the gene matches.

Notes on this clone: The antigen this receptor binds is unknown. No much larger clone exists at a distance of one base, and base qualities are not known.

The donors belonged to the validation cohort of approximately 130 subjects, which was separate from the approximately 700-subject first cohort. The V and J segments used are TRBV2 and TRBJ2-5; 8 middle bases align to TRBD1. The specimen sequenced was PBMCs. The receptor was derived from a man younger than 35 in good health and CMV-seronegative. The sequence in DNA is TGTGCCAGCAGTGACAACAGGGGGAGCCAAGAGACCCAGTACTTC. Its translation is CASSDNRGSQETQYF.